The present T cell receptor beta chain was sequenced within a study of T cell changes during pregnancy in multiple sclerosis. Profiled with immunoSEQ multiplex PCR; TCRdb holds only in-frame clones, not every one. The sample contains approximately 40,000 clones, 75% to 95% of which appear only once. V lost 3 bases to trimming and J lost 4 bases, with 15 bases between them. This CDR3 has 14 residues. The V gene's germline CDR1 is SQVTM and CDR2 ANQGSEA. This clone was seen only once. Specimen: CD4+ T cells from peripheral blood mononuclear cells, collected before pregnancy. The chain uses TRBV29-1 and TRBJ1-2; weak D call: TRBD1 (6 bases). This sequence originates from a female donor with multiple sclerosis, enrolled in a pregnancy study. The CDR3: CSVESAGAGYGYTF. The CDR3 DNA reads TGCAGCGTTGAGTCGGCAGGGGCCGGCTATGGCTACACCTTC.